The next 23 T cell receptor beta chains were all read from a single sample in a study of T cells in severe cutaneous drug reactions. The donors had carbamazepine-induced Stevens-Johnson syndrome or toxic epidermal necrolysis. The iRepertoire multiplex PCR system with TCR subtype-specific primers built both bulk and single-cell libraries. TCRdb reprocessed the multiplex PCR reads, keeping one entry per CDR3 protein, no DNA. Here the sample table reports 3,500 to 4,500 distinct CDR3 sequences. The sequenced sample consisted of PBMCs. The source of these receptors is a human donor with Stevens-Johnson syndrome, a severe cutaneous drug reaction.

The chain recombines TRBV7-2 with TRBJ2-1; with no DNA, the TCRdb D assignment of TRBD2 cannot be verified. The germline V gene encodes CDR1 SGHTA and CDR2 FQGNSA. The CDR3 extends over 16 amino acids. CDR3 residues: CASNYMADSNYNEQFF.

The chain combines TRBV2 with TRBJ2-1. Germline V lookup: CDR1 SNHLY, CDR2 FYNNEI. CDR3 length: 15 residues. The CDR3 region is CASSDVAGVLNEQFF.

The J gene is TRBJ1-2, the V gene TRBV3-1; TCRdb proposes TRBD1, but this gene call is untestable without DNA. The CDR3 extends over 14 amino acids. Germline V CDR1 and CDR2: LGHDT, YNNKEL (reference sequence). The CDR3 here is CASSPLGQDYGYTF.

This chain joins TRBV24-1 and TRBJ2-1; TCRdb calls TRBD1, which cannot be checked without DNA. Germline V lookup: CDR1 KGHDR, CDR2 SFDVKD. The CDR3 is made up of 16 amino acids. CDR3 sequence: CATSDGGTASYNEQFF.

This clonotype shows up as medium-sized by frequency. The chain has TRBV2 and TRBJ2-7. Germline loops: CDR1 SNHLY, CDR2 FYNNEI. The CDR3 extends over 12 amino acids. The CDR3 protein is CASKREAYEQYF.

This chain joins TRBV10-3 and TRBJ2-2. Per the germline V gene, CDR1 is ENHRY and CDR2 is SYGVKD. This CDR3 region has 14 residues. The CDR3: CAISGSANTGELFF.

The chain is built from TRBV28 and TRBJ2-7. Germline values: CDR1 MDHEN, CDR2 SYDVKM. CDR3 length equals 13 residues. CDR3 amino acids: CASSLGRTYEQYF.

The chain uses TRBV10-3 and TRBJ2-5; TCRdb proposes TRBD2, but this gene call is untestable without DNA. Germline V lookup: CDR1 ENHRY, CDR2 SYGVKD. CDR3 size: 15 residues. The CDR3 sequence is CAISDRDLYAETQYF.

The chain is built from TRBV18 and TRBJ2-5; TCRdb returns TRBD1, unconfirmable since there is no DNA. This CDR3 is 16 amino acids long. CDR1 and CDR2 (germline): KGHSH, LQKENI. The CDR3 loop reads CASSPLNQGDQETQYF. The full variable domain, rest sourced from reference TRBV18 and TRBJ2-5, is NAGVMQNPRHLVRRRGQEARLRCSPMKGHSHVYWYRQLPEEGLKFMVYLQKENIIDESGMPKERFSAEFPKEGPSILRIQQVVRGDSAAYFCASSPLNQGDQETQYFGPGTRLLVL.

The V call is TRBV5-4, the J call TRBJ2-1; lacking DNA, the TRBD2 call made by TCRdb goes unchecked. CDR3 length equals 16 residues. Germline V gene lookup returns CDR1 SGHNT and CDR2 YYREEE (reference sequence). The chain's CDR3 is CASRREFSGTPTGQFF.

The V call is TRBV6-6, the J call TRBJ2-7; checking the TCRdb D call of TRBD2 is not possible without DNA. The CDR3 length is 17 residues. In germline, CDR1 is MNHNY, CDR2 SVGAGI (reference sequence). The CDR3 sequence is CASSSVTSGRGPYEQYF.

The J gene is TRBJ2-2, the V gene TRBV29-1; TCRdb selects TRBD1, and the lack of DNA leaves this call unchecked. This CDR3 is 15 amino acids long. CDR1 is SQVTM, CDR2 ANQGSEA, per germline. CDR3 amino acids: CSVEEGRVNTGELFF.

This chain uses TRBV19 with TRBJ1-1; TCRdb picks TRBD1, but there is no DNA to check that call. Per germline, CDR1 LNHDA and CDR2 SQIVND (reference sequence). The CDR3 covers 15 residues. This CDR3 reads CASSIDGGQNTEAFF.

This CDR3 is CASSYRPGQALHEQYF. The rearrangement joins TRBV7-9 to TRBJ2-7; without DNA, the TCRdb call of TRBD1 cannot be checked. This CDR3 has 16 amino acids. From germline, CDR1 is SEHNR and CDR2 FQNEAQ (reference sequence).

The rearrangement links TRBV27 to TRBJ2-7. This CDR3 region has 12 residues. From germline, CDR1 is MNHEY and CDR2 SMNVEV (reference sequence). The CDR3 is CASRDRFYEQYF.

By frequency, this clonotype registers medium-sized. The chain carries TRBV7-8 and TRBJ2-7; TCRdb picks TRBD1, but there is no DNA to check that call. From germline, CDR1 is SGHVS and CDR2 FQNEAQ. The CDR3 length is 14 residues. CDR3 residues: CASSLRQGPYEQYF. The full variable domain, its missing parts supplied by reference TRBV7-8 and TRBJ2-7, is GAGVSQSPRYKVAKRGQDVALRCDPISGHVSLFWYQQALGQGPEFLTYFQNEAQLDKSGLPSDRFFAERPEGSVSTLKIQRTQQEDSAVYLCASSLRQGPYEQYFGPGTRLTVT.

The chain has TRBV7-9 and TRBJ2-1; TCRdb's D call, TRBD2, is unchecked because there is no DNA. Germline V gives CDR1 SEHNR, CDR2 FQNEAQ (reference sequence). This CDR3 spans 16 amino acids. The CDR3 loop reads CASSPGGGPQYNEQFF.

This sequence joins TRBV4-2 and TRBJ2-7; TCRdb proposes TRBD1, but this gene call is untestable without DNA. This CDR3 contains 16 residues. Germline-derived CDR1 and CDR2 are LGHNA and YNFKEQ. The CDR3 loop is CASSQEDGTGSDEQYF.

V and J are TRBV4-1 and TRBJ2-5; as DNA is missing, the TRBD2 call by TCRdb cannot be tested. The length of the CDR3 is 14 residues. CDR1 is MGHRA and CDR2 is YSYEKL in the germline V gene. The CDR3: CASSKLAGVETQYF.

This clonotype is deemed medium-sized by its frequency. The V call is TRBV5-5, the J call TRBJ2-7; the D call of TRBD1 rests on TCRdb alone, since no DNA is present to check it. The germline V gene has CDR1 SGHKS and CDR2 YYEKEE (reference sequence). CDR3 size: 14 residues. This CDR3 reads CASSLEGNMGEQYF. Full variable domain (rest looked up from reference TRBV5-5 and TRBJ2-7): DAGVTQSPTHLIKTRGQQVTLRCSPISGHKSVSWYQQVLGQGPQFIFQYYEKEERGRGNFPDRFSARQFPNYSSELNVNALLLGDSALYLCASSLEGNMGEQYFGPGTRLTVT.

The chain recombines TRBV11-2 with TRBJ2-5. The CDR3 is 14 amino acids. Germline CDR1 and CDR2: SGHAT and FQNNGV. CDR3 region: CASSSEQLWETQYF.

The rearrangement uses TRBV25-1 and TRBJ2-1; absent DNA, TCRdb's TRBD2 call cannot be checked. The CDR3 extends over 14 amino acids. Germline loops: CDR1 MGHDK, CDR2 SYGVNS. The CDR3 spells CASTQGLAGDEQFF.

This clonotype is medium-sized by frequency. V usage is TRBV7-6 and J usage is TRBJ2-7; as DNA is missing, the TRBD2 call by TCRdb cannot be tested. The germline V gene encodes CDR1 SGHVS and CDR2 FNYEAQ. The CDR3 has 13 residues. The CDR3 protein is CASSLGPATEQYF.